Below, 14 T cell receptor beta chains from the same sample are listed, as sequenced in a study of T cell responses to AZD1222 COVID-19 vaccine. Some clones are missing from TCRdb's copy, which holds only in-frame ones; the method was immunoSEQ multiplex PCR. Among about 270,000 clones listed, around 92% were seen once. This specimen was peripheral blood, taken 28 days after the second AZD1222 dose. Receptors originate from an adult who received the AZD1222 COVID-19 vaccine.

The CDR3 DNA is TGTGCCAGCAGGCCCAGGGTGGCGGCCTATGGCTACACCTTC. Translating gives CASRPRVAAYGYTF. The chain uses TRBV7-2 and TRBJ1-2; weak D call: TRBD1 (5 bases). Germline CDR1 is SGHTA and CDR2 is FQGNSA. Trimming removed 6 bases at V and 4 bases at J, with 15 bases between. CDR3 length: 14 residues.

J is TRBJ2-1 and V is TRBV7-2; 13 nucleotides align to TRBD2. CDR3 length: 16 amino acids. V shed 5 bases and J 8 bases; nucleotides not matched to a gene: 9. Germline CDR1 SGHTA, CDR2 FQGNSA. The CDR3 coding sequence is TGTGCCAGCAGCAATCGACTAGCGGGGGGCACGGATGAGCAGTTCTTC. Translated: CASSNRLAGGTDEQFF.

The J gene is TRBJ2-7, the V gene TRBV15, with D perhaps matching TRBD1 (5 bases). Trimming left V 0 bases short and J 2 bases short, with 5 bases between. The CDR3 extends over 13 amino acids. In germline, CDR1 is LNHNV, CDR2 YYDKDF (reference sequence). The chain's CDR3 is CATSREGPYEQYF. Here the CDR3 DNA reads TGTGCCACCAGCAGAGAGGGGCCCTACGAGCAGTACTTC.

This clone appeared a single time. The chain employs TRBV27 and TRBJ2-7; 10 bases agree with TRBD1. The CDR3 covers 15 residues. Losses at the gene ends were 5 bases for V and 5 bases for J; bases not matched to a gene: 9. Germline V CDR1 and CDR2: MNHEY, SMNVEV (reference sequence). In nucleotides, the CDR3 is TGTGCCAGCAGTCCGACCGGGACAGGGGTTAACGAGCAGTACTTC. It encodes CASSPTGTGVNEQYF.

This chain connects TRBV18 to TRBJ2-6; D unresolved. CDR1 KGHSH and CDR2 LQKENI come from the germline V gene. The CDR3 loop spans 18 amino acids. Trimming took 3 bases from V and 0 from J, leaving 15 bases between them. This CDR3 is CASSPFLADNSGANVLTF. The CDR3 DNA follows: TGTGCCAGCTCACCCTTCCTGGCTGACAACTCTGGGGCCAACGTCCTGACTTTC.

This clone came up once. CDR3 bases: TGTGCCAGCAGCGTAGGAGGACTAGCGTATGATACGCAGTATTTT. As protein: CASSVGGLAYDTQYF. The chain has TRBV9 and TRBJ2-3; TRBD2 agrees at 9 bases. V lost 0 bases and J lost 6; bases outside the gene matches: 5. The germline CDR1 and CDR2 sequences are SGDLS and YYNGEE. The CDR3 runs to 15 residues.

This chain joins TRBV20-1 and TRBJ2-7; D is ambiguous. Trimming shortened V by 6 bases and J by 6 bases, and 9 bases separated the two germline ends. The CDR3 length is 10 residues. Germline V gives CDR1 DFQATT, CDR2 SNEGSKA (reference sequence). The chain's CDR3 is CSAGRVEQYF. The CDR3 region has the DNA TGCAGTGCGGGTAGGGTCGAGCAGTACTTC.

The V gene is TRBV20-1, the J gene TRBJ1-2, with D perhaps TRBD1 (6 bases). CDR1 and CDR2 from the germline V gene are DFQATT and SNEGSKA (reference sequence). Trimming stripped 5 bases from V and 9 bases from J, with 13 bases between. The CDR3 contains 11 residues. In DNA, the CDR3 is TGCAGTGCTCCGGACAGCATTCGCTACACCTTC. It translates to CSAPDSIRYTF.

This chain links TRBV6-5 with TRBJ1-4; maybe TRBD1 (6 bases). Germline loops: CDR1 MNHEY, CDR2 SVGAGI. The CDR3 is 14 residues long. V was cut by 6 bases and J by 5 bases, with 13 bases left in between. CDR3 in DNA: TGTGCCAGCAGCCTAGGGGGGGGGAATGAAAAACTGTTTTTT. Amino acid sequence: CASSLGGGNEKLFF.

This chain joins TRBV28 and TRBJ2-1; D is unresolved. The CDR3 contains 14 residues. The ends were cut back, 5 bases at V and 1 base at J, with 9 bases in the middle. CDR1 is MDHEN, CDR2 SYDVKM, per germline. This chain's CDR3 is CASSPGSSYNEQFF. Here the CDR3 DNA reads TGTGCCAGCAGTCCGGGCTCTTCCTACAATGAGCAGTTCTTC.

The genes are TRBV10-3 and TRBJ1-3; D is ambiguous. CDR1 is ENHRY and CDR2 is SYGVKD in the germline V gene. Trimming left V 0 bases short and J 0 bases short, with 6 bases between. The CDR3 runs to 15 residues. For the CDR3, the DNA is TGTGCCATCAGTGAGTCTGACGGCTCTGGAAACACCATATATTTT. Translating gives CAISESDGSGNTIYF.

The sample holds one count of this clone. The rearrangement joins TRBV6-5 to TRBJ2-7; D is uncertain. V shed 2 bases and J shed 1 base, with 9 bases lying between them. Germline V gene data show CDR1 as MNHEY and CDR2 as SVGAGI. CDR3 size: 14 residues. CDR3 in amino acids: CASSYRPESYEQYF. The CDR3 nucleotides are TGTGCCAGCAGTTACCGCCCGGAGTCCTACGAGCAGTACTTC.

The CDR3 sequence is CASSQPGAGSYGYTF. In DNA form, the CDR3 reads TGTGCCAGTAGTCAACCGGGGGCAGGGAGCTATGGCTACACCTTC. The chain joins TRBV19 to TRBJ1-2; perhaps TRBD1 as D (6 bases). The germline gives CDR1 LNHDA, CDR2 SQIVND (reference sequence). V gave up 5 bases and J gave up 4 bases, with 17 bases separating them. The CDR3 covers 15 residues. The variable domain in full, with the rest retrieved from reference TRBV19 and TRBJ1-2, is DGGITQSPKYLFRKEGQNVTLSCEQNLNHDAMYWYRQDPGQGLRLIYYSQIVNDFQKGDIAEGYSVSREKKESFPLTVTSAQKNPTAFYLCASSQPGAGSYGYTFGSGTRLTVV.

This chain joins TRBV4-3 and TRBJ2-5; weak D call: TRBD2 (5 bases). CDR3 length equals 13 residues. CDR1 and CDR2 (germline): LGHNA, YSLEER. The ends were cut back, 0 bases at V and 5 bases at J, with 7 bases in the middle. The CDR3 DNA follows: TGCGCCAGCAGCCAAGAGTTAGCGGAGACCCAGTACTTC. This codes for CASSQELAETQYF.